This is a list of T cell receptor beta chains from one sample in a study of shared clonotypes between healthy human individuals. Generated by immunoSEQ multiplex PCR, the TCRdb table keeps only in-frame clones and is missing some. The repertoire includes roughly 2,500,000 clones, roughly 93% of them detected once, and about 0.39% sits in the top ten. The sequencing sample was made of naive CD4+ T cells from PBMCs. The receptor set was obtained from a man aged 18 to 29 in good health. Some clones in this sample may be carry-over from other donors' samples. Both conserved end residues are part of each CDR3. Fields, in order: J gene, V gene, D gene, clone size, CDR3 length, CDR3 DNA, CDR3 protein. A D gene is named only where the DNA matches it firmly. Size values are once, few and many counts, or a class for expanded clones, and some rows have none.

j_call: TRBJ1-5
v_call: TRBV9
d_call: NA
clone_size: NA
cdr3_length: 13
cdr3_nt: TGTGCCAGCAGCGGAGAGGGGGGTCAGCCCCAGCATTTT
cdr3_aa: CASSGEGGQPQHF

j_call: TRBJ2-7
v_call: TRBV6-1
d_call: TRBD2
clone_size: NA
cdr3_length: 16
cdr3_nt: TGTGCCAGCAGTGAATCTCTTGCGGGAGGTCCTTGGAGTCCGTACTTC
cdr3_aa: CASSESLAGGPWSPYF

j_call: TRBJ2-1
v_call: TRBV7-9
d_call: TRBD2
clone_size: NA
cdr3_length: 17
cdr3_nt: TGTGCCAGCAGCCCCTGGAGTAGCGGGAGGGTTTATGATGAGCAGTTCTTC
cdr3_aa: CASSPWSSGRVYDEQFF

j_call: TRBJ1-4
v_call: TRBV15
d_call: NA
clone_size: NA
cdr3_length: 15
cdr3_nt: TGTGCCACCAGGCCGACAGGCAGCCACTATGAAAAACTGTTTTTT
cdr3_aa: CATRPTGSHYEKLFF

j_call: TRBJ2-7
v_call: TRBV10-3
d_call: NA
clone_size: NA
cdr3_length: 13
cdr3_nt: TGTGCCATCAGTGTTTTGCCCAGCTACGAGCAGTACTTC
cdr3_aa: CAISVLPSYEQYF

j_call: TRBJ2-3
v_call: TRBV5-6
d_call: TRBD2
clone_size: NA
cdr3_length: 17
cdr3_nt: TGTGCCAGCAGCTTGCGGGTTACTAGCGGGACCACAGATACGCAGTATTTT
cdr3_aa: CASSLRVTSGTTDTQYF

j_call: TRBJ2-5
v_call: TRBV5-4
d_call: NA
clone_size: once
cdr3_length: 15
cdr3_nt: TGTGCCAGCAGCTTGGCAGGGGCCCCCCAAGAGACCCAGTACTTC
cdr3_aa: CASSLAGAPQETQYF

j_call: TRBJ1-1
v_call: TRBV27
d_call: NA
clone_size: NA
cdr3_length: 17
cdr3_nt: TGTGCCAGCAGTTCCCACCGGGACCGCCAGGGGAGCACTGAAGCTTTCTTT
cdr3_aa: CASSSHRDRQGSTEAFF

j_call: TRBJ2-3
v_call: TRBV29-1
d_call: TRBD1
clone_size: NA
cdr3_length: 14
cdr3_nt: TGCAGCGTTGAGGGACAGGGGAGCACAGATACGCAGTATTTT
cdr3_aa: CSVEGQGSTDTQYF

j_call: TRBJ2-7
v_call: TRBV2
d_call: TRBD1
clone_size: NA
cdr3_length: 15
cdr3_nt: TGTGCCAGCAGTGGGGGACAGAGATCCCCCTACGAGCAGTACTTC
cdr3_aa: CASSGGQRSPYEQYF

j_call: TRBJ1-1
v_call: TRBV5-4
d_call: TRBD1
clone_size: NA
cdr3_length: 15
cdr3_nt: TGTGCCAGCAGCTGGGGACAGGGACCGGGCACTGAAGCTTTCTTT
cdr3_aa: CASSWGQGPGTEAFF

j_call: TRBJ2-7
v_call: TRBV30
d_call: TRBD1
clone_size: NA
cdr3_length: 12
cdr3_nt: TGTGCCTGGAGTAGGACAGGGTGGGAGCAGTACTTC
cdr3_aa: CAWSRTGWEQYF

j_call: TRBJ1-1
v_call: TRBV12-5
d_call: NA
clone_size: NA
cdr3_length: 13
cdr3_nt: TGTGCTAGTGCCAAAAGGGAGAACACTGAAGCTTTCTTT
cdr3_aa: CASAKRENTEAFF

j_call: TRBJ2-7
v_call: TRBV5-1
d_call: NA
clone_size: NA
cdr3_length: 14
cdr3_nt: TGCGCCAGCAGCTTGGGACTCCCGACCTACGAGCAGTACTTC
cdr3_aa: CASSLGLPTYEQYF

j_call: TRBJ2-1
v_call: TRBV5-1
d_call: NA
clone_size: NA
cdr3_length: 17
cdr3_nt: TGCGCCAGCAGCTTGGGCGGCGTCGGAACTTCCTACAATGAGCAGTTCTTC
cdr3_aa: CASSLGGVGTSYNEQFF

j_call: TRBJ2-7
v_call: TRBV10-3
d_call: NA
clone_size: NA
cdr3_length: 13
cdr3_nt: TGTGCCATCAGTGACCCCACAGTCCACGAGCAGTACTTC
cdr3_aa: CAISDPTVHEQYF

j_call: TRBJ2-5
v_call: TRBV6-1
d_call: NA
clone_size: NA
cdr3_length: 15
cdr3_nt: TGTGCCAGCAGTGAAGCTAGCTTGGGAAGGGAGACCCAGTACTTC
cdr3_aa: CASSEASLGRETQYF

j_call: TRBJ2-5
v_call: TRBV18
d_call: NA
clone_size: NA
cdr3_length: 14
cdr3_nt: TGTGCCAGCTCACCCTCGGGGTCTCAAGAGACCCAGTACTTC
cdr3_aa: CASSPSGSQETQYF

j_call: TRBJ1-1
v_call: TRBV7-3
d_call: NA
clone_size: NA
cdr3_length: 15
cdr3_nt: TGTGCCAGCAGCCCCCGGGGCCCCTCGGACACTGAAGCTTTCTTT
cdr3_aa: CASSPRGPSDTEAFF

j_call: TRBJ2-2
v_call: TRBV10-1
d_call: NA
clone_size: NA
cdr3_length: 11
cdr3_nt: TGCGCCAGCACGGACACCGGGGAGCTGTTTTTT
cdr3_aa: CASTDTGELFF

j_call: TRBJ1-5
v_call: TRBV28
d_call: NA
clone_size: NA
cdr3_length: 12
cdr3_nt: TGTGCCAGCAGGACTAGCAATCAGCCCCAGCATTTT
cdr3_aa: CASRTSNQPQHF

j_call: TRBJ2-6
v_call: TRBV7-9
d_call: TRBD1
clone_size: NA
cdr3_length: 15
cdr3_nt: TGTGCCAGCATCACGACAGGGCCCGGGGCCAACGTCCTGACTTTC
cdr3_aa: CASITTGPGANVLTF

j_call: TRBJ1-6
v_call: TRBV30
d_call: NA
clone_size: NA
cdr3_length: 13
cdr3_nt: TGTGCCTGGGCCCGGTTGACGGATTCACCCCTCCACTTT
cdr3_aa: CAWARLTDSPLHF

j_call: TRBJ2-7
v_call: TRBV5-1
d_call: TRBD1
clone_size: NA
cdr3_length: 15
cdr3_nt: TGCGCCAGCAGCTTGGGACAGGGAGATATCTACGAGCAGTACTTC
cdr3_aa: CASSLGQGDIYEQYF

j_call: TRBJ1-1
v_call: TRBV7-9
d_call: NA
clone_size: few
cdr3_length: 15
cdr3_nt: TGTGCCAGCAGCTGGCAGGGTATAGGGAACACTGAAGCTTTCTTT
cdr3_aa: CASSWQGIGNTEAFF

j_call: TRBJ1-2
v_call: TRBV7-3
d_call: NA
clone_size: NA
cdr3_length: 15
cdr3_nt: TGTGCCAGCAGCTTAAATAGGGATGGCACTGGTGGCTACACCTTC
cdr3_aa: CASSLNRDGTGGYTF

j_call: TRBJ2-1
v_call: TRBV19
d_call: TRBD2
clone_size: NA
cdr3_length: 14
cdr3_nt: TGTGCCACTTCCTCCGGGACTAGAGGGAATGAGCAGTTCTTC
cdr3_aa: CATSSGTRGNEQFF

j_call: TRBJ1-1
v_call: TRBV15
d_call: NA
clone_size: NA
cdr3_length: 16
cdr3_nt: TGTGCCACCAGCAGAGACCGCTCAGGGGTAGGAACTGAAGCTTTCTTT
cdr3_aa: CATSRDRSGVGTEAFF

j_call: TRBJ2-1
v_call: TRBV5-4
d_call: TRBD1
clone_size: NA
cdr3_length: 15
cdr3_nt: TGTGCCAGCAGCCTCGGACAGGGAGTAAACAATGAGCAGTTCTTC
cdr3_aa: CASSLGQGVNNEQFF

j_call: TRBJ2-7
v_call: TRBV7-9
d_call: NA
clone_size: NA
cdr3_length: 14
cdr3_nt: TGTGCCAGCAGCAAACAGGGTGGGCCATACGAGCAGTACTTC
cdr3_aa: CASSKQGGPYEQYF

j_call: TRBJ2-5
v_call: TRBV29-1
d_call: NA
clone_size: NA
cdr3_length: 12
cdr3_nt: TGCAGCGTTGCCGAAGGGAGGGAGACCCAGTACTTC
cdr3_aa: CSVAEGRETQYF

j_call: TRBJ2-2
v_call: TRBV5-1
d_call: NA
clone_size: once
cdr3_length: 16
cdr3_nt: TGCGCCAGCAGCTTGGAACAGGGCATGGGGACCGGGGAGCTGTTTTTT
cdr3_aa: CASSLEQGMGTGELFF

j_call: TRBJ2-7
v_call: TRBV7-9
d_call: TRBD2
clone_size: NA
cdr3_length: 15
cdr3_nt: TGTGCCAGCAGCCCCCTCCGGGAGGGTATTAGAGAGCAGTACTTC
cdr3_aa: CASSPLREGIREQYF

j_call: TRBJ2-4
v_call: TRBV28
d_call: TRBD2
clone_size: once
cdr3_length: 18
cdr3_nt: TGTGCCAGCAGCCCCCCGGGACTAGCGGGACTAGCCAAAAACATTCAGTACTTC
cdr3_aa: CASSPPGLAGLAKNIQYF

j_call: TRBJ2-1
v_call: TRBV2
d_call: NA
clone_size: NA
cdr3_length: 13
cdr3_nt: TGTGCCAGCAGTGCCCGACTAGGCAATGAGCAGTTCTTC
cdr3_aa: CASSARLGNEQFF

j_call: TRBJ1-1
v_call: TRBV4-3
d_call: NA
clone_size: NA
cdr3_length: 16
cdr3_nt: TGCGCCAGCAGCCGCACGCTAATCGGGATTGGATCTGAAGCTTTCTTT
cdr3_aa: CASSRTLIGIGSEAFF

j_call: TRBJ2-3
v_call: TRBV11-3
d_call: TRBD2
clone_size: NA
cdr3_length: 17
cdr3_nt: TGTGCCAGCAGCTTAGACCCCCCGGGAGGGCCGCAAGATACGCAGTATTTT
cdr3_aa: CASSLDPPGGPQDTQYF

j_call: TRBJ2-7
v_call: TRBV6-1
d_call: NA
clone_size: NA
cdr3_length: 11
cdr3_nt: TGTGCCGCCGAAGCCTCCTACGAGCAGTACTTC
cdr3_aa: CAAEASYEQYF

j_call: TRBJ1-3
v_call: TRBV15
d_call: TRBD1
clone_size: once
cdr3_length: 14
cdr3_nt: TGTGCCACCAGCGGACAGGGTGCTGGAAACACCATATATTTT
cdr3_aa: CATSGQGAGNTIYF

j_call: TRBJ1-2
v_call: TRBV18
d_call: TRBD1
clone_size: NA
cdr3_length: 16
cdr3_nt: TGTGCCAGCTCACCACCAAATGGACAGGGAGGGAAGGGCTACACCTTC
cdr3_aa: CASSPPNGQGGKGYTF

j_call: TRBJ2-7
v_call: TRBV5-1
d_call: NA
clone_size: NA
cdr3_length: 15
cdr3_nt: TGCGCCAGCAGCTTGGACGCGGAGCGACCCTACGAGCAGTACTTC
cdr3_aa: CASSLDAERPYEQYF

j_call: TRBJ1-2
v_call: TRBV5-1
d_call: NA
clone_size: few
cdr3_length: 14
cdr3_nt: TGCGCCAGCAGCCCGACGGCAGGTTCCGATGGCTACACCTTC
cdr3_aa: CASSPTAGSDGYTF

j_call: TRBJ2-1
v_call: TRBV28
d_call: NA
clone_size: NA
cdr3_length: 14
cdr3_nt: TGTGCCAGCAGCCGTGGGGGGCGAGGCAATGAGCAGTTCTTC
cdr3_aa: CASSRGGRGNEQFF

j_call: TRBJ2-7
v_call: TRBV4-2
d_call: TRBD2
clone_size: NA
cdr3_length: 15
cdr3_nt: TGTGCCAGCAGCCAAGCCGGGACTAGGGGTACGGAGCAGTACTTC
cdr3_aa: CASSQAGTRGTEQYF

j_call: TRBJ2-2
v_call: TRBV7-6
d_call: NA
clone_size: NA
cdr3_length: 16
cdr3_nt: TGTGCCAGCAGCTTCCAGGTTGGGGGAAACACCGGGGAGCTGTTTTTT
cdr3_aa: CASSFQVGGNTGELFF

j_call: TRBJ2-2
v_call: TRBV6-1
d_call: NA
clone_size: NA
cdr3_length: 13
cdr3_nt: TGTGCCGAAGGGAGTATAGACACCGGGGAGCTGTTTTTT
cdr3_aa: CAEGSIDTGELFF

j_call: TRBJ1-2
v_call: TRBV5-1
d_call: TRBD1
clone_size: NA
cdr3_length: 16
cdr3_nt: TGCGCCAGCAGCTTGGAGGGGGCGGTGGACAGGGCTGGCTACACCTTC
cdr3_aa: CASSLEGAVDRAGYTF

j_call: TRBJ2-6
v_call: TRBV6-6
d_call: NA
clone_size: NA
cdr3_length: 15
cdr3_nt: TGTGCCAGCAGAACCGGGACACTCGGGGCCAACGTCCTGACTTTC
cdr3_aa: CASRTGTLGANVLTF